These 5 T cell receptor beta chains originate from one sample sequenced in a study of blood T cell repertoires in COVID-19. This table comes from immunoSEQ multiplex PCR, and its TCRdb copy is limited to in-frame clones, with some not included. The data contain some 140,000 clones, around 79% of them singletons. The sample comprised peripheral blood. Receptor source: a woman aged 70 to 79 with COVID-19, enrolled during active disease.

V and J are TRBV5-1 and TRBJ1-1; the D is unclear. The germline V gene encodes CDR1 SGHRS and CDR2 YFSETQ. The CDR3 is 14 residues long. The ends were cut back, 1 base at V and 2 bases at J, with 9 bases in the middle. This chain's CDR3 is CASSLPGGNTEAFF. Written as DNA, the CDR3 is TGCGCCAGCAGCTTGCCTGGCGGCAACACTGAAGCTTTCTTT.

This clone was seen once. V gene TRBV28 combines with J gene TRBJ1-1; TRBD1 aligns across 7 bases. The germline V gene encodes CDR1 MDHEN and CDR2 SYDVKM. The CDR3 runs to 13 residues. V shed 6 bases, J shed 3 bases, and the junction held 4 bases outside the gene matches. The CDR3 is CASRTGTDTEAFF. The CDR3 bases are TGTGCCAGCAGAACCGGGACAGACACTGAAGCTTTCTTT.

The rearrangement links TRBV7-9 to TRBJ1-6; D remains unclear. The germline V and J ends were trimmed by 4 bases and 3 bases, with 10 bases remaining between them. Germline lookup yields CDR1 SEHNR and CDR2 FQNEAQ (reference sequence). The CDR3 spans 15 residues. CDR3 nucleotides: TGTGCCAGCAGCTCCGACACAAACTATAATTCACCCCTCCACTTT. Translating gives CASSSDTNYNSPLHF.

J is TRBJ2-7 and V is TRBV7-9, with 11 bases matching TRBD2. V lost 5 bases and J lost 0; bases outside the gene matches: 12. This CDR3 has 18 residues. The germline CDR1 and CDR2 sequences are SEHNR and FQNEAQ (reference sequence). CDR3 sequence reads: CASSPLAGASPSSYEQYF. CDR3 nucleotides: TGTGCCAGCAGCCCACTAGCGGGGGCCTCTCCAAGCTCCTACGAGCAGTACTTC.

The V gene is TRBV28, the J gene TRBJ2-7; possible D gene TRBD1, 7 bases. This CDR3 is built from 15 residues. In germline, CDR1 is MDHEN, CDR2 SYDVKM. For the CDR3, the DNA is TGTGTCTGCAGGGGGGCGGGTGAAGTCTCCTACGAGCAGTACTTC. It specifies CVCRGAGEVSYEQYF.